The sequence of this T cell receptor (beta chain) was determined in a study of identical twins (dated by TCRdb to the mid-2010s). Describing the broader study: To test whether fetal clonotypes persist, the study used deep sequencing on TCR alpha and beta repertoires from monozygotic twins, unrelated adults of various ages, and cord blood. To rule out contamination, the twin experiments were replicated at different times with different library preparation protocols. Study-level results and caveats: Zero-insertion analyses could be partly confounded by invariant T cells such as MAIT and iNKT, though diverse VJ usage argued against such confounding for most clonotypes. The excess sharing between twins in beta out-of-frame sequences was weaker because fewer shared sequences reduced the signal-to-noise ratio. Compared with coincidental sharing between unrelated individuals, out-of-frame TCR alpha sequences shared between twins showed an excess of sequences with low generation probability. Abundant cord blood beta clonotypes had fewer insertions, young adult naive repertoires showed a similar but weaker trend, and memory repertoires showed no such trend. In monozygotic twins, recombination models systematically underestimated out-of-frame TCR alpha sharing, but the models matched the sharing seen between unrelated individuals. Conclusions relied on cross-sectional statistical analysis, since the same donors could not be followed over many years.

Only healthy Caucasian donors were included. The twin cohort comprised three pairs of female monozygotic twins, all aged roughly 18 to 30 years. CD4+ and CD8+ T cell populations were isolated with positive isolation kits from Invitrogen. V is clipped by 3 bases and J by 9 bases, and the sequence between their germline boundaries is 12 bases long. As encoded in the germline V gene, CDR1 is MGHRA while CDR2 is YSYEKL. Reading from cysteine to phenylalanine, the CDR3 counts 13 amino acids. The kept DNA is CDR3 alone, 39 bases in frame from the first base. In the case of this clonotype: The antigen it recognizes is unknown. Nothing much larger sits one base from this clone, and base qualities are not available.

Libraries were prepared through 5' RACE. Sequencing was performed on an Illumina HiSeq 2000. Template switching introduced a universal primer binding site; the final cDNA contained a unique molecular identifier, enabling accurate counting of TCR cDNA molecules. Specific primers in the conserved constant-segment region were used to synthesize first-strand cDNA for TCR alpha and beta chains. To control for contamination, every cDNA library carried two barcodes: a SMART-Mk sample barcode plus Illumina barcodes. TruSeq adapter sequences and Illumina sample barcodes were added in two successive PCR steps. Sequencing of the TCR alpha and beta cDNA libraries was done on the Illumina HiSeq platform using custom primers. In the original analysis: MiGEC processed the raw reads to extract unique molecular identifiers, while MiXCR was used to determine the CDR3 positions. Recombination models were inferred per individual with the repgenHMM and IGoR tools using an EM algorithm. The tcR package in R was used for shared clonotype analysis, with sharing normalized by the product of cloneset sizes. To study raw recombination without the effects of thymic and clonal selection, out-of-frame nonproductive sequences were analyzed. TCRdb trimmed public reads at Q25 via fastp, called clones via MiXCR and kept in-frame beta chains. Rows with one shared CDR3 protein collapse into an entry with the most common genes and DNA. These V and J calls are TCRdb output, not the study's own analysis. Present in this sample are hundreds of thousands of distinct CDR3 sequences, 9% to 15% of which were seen just once. Together, the top ten hold 7.2% of the sample.

In addition, the sample was reused for a study of yellow fever vaccine responses in identical twins. As noted in the second study: According to the authors, the vaccine-induced T cell response in identical twins seemed to be partly convergent and partly specific to each individual. The study precisely tracked vaccine-responding T cell clones in identical twins.

The chain was built from TRBV4-1 and TRBJ2-1; no D gene call is confident. This TCR was recovered from a woman younger than 35 in good health. Sequencing used CD8+ T cells sorted from blood. The nucleotide sequence reads as follows: TGCGCCAGCAGCCAGCAAGCGAGCATTGAGCAGTTCTTC. Protein translation: CASSQQASIEQFF.